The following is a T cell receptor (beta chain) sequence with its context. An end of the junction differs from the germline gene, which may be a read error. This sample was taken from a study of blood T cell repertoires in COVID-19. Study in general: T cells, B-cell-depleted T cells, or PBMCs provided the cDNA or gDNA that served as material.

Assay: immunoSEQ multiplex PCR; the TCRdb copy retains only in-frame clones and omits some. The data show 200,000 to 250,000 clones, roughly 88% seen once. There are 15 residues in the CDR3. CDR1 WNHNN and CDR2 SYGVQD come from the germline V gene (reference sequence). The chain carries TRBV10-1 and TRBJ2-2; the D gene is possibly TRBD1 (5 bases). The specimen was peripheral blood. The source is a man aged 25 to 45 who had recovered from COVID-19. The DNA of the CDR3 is TGCGCCAGCACTGAGATAGGGGCGAACACCGGGGAGCTGTTTTTT. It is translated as CASTEIGANTGELFF.